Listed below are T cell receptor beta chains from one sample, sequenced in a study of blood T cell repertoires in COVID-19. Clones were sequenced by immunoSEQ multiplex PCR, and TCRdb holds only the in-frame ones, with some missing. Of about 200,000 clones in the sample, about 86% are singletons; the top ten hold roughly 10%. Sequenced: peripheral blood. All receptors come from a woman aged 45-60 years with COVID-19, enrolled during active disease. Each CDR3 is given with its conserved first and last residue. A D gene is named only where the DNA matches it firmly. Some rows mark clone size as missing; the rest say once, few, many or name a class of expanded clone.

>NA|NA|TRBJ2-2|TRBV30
CAWSRRGAVGELFF
TGTGCCTGGAGTCGCAGGGGAGCTGTCGGGGAGCTGTTTTTT
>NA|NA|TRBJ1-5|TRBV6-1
CASSEITGSNQPQHF
TGTGCCAGCAGTGAAATAACAGGGAGTAATCAGCCCCAGCATTTT
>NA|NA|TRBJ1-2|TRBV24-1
CATSDLTGRDYTF
TGTGCCACCAGTGACCTGACAGGTCGGGACTACACCTTC
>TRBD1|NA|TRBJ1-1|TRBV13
CASSLVPTGGLEAFF
TGTGCCAGCAGCTTAGTCCCGACAGGGGGACTTGAAGCTTTCTTT
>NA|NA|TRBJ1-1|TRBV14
CASISGIVNTEAFF
TGTGCCAGCATCTCGGGGATCGTGAACACTGAAGCTTTCTTT
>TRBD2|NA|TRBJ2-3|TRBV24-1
CATSDFTGGASTDTQYF
TGTGCCACCAGTGATTTCACCGGGGGGGCTAGCACAGATACGCAGTATTTT
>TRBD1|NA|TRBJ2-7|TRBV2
CASKKRGSPGQASSYEQYF
TGTGCCAGCAAAAAGAGGGGTTCACCGGGACAGGCAAGCTCCTACGAGCAGTACTTC
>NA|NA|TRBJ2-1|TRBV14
CASSQAPGEKQFF
TGTGCCAGCAGCCAAGCCCCAGGGGAAAAACAGTTCTTC
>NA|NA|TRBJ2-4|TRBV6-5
CARYRDIAKNIQYF
TGTGCCAGATACAGGGATATAGCCAAAAACATTCAGTACTTC
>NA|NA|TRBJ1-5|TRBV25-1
CASSEPGDNQPQHF
TGTGCCAGCAGTGAACCAGGGGACAATCAGCCCCAGCATTTT
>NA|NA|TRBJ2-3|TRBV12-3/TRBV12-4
CASYQDTTDTQYF
TGTGCCTCCTACCAGGACACCACAGATACGCAGTATTTT
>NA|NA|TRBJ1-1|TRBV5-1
CASSLGGNTEAFF
TGCGCCAGCAGCTTGGGCGGGAACACTGAAGCTTTCTTT
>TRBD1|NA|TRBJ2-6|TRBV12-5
CASGRRQGAGANVLTF
TGTGCTAGTGGTCGTCGACAGGGGGCTGGGGCCAACGTCCTGACTTTC
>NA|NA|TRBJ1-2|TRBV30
CAWSEAPRGNYGYTF
TGTGCCTGGAGTGAGGCCCCCCGAGGGAACTATGGCTACACCTTC
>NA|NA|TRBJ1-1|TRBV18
CASSPWEGALNTEAFF
TGTGCCAGCTCACCTTGGGAGGGCGCATTGAACACTGAAGCTTTCTTT
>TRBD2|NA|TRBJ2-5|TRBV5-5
CASSLVLGGGRDQYF
TGTGCCAGCAGCTTGGTTTTAGGTGGGGGGAGGGACCAGTACTTC
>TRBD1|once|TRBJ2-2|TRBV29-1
CSGTGMAGELFF
TGCAGCGGGACAGGGATGGCCGGGGAGCTGTTTTTT